This TCR beta chain derives from a study of shared clonotypes between healthy human individuals. This CDR3 has 14 residues. CDR1 and CDR2 from the germline V gene are MNHNS and SASEGT. V was cut by 5 bases and J by 1 base, with 12 bases left in between. The table came from immunoSEQ multiplex PCR; TCRdb's copy has only in-frame clones and leaves some out. This sample has hundreds of thousands of clones; around 72% occur once, and the top ten carry 1.5% to 2%. The TCR was taken from a woman in her thirties in good health. Sequenced sample: memory CD4+ T cells sorted from blood. Subset in this sample: CD45RA-negative fraction. V usage is TRBV6-1 and J usage is TRBJ2-7, with D maybe TRBD1 (5 bases). This CDR3 reads CASSLGHQSYEQYF. CDR3 in DNA: TGTGCCAGCAGTCTTGGACACCAATCCTACGAGCAGTACTTC.